The clone carrying this T cell receptor (beta chain) came up a few times. The sample is drawn from a study of blood T cell repertoires in COVID-19. Study-level information: Samples taken during acute and convalescent COVID-19 were collected in the United States, Italy and Spain.

In germline, CDR1 is MRHNA, CDR2 SNTAGT. This CDR3 has 14 residues. Germline trimming cut 6 bases from V and 7 bases from J; bases unmatched to any gene: 8. In Seattle, patients joined the study during active infection and were tracked longitudinally. In the authors' workflow: It was from reference gene primer amplification that nucleated cell counts were estimated. The assay was immunoSEQ multiplex PCR, and TCRdb's table has in-frame clones only and misses some. That table furnishes V, J and clone size, whereas the DNA furnished D and trimming. The sample contains around 94,000 clones, around 90% of which appear only once.

The sequencing input was peripheral blood. The source of this sequence is a woman aged 50 to 65 with COVID-19, enrolled during active disease. This chain uses TRBV6-4 with TRBJ2-7, with TRBD1 matching 11 bases. CDR3 loop: CASRGDRGSWEQYF. The DNA for the CDR3 is TGTGCCAGCAGGGGGGACAGGGGGTCTTGGGAGCAGTACTTC.